This TCR beta chain was sequenced for a study of technical replicates of blood from a handful of donors (dated by TCRdb to between 2016 and 2019). Receptor libraries were prepared by the immunoSEQ multiplex PCR assay. TCRdb took over this immuneACCESS table, retaining in-frame rearrangements with V and J assigned. Such tables are incomplete; in checked studies, under half of the missing clones stem from an unresolved V gene, and the remainder is unexplained. This sample is represented by 65,000 to 80,000 clones; over 95% of them were singletons. Roughly 0.2% of the sample comes from the top ten. Details on this clone: The clone's antigen remains unknown. Base quality data are lacking; no much larger clone is found one base away.

The germline V gene gives CDR1 as MNHEY and CDR2 as SVGAGI. Deletion took 6 bases off V and 7 bases off J, with a span of 18 bases between the germline ends. Counted from cysteine to phenylalanine, this CDR3 has 15 amino acids. Only the CDR3 portion is preserved as DNA: 45 bases, with reading frame beginning at the first base. The specimen was T cells isolated from PBMCs. The sequence is built from TRBV6-5 and TRBJ1-4; matching of 6 bases hints at TRBD1 as the D gene. The receptor was derived from a human donor in good health. The DNA sequence is TGTGCCAGCAGGAATGGCGGGGGGGCGCGTGAAAAACTGTTTTTT. Its coded protein is CASRNGGGAREKLFF.